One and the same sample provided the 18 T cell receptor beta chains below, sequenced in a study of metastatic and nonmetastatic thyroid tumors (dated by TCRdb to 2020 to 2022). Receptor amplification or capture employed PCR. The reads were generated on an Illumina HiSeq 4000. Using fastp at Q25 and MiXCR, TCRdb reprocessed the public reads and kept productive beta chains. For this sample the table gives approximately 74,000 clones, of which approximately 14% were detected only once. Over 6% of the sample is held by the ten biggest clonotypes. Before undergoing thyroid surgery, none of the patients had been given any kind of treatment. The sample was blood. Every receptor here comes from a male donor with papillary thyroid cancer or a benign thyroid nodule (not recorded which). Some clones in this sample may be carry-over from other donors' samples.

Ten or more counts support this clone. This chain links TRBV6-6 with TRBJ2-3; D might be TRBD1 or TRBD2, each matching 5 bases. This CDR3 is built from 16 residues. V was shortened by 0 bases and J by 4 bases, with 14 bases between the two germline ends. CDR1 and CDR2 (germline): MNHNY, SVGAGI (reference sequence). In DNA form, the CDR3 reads TGTGCCAGCAGTTACTCGGGACCTTTTAAACCAGATACGCAGTATTTT. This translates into CASSYSGPFKPDTQYF.

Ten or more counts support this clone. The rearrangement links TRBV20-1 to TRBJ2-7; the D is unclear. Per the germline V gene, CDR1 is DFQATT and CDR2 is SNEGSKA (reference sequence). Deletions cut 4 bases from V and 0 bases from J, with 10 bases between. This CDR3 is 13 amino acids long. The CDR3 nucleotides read TGCAGTGCTACGGACGGAATCTCCTACGAGCAGTACTTC. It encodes CSATDGISYEQYF.

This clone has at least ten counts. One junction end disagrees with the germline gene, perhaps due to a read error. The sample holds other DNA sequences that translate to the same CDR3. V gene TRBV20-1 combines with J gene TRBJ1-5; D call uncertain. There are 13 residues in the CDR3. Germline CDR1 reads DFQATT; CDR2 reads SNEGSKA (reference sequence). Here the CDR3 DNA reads TGCAGCGCTAGAAAGGAACACTCTCAGCCCCAGCATTTT. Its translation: CSARKEHSQPQHF.

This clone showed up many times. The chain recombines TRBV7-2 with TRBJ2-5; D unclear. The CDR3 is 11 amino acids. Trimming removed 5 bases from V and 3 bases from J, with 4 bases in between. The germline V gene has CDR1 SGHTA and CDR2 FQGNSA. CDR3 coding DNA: TGTGCCAGCAGCCTCAAAGAGACCCAGTACTTC. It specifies CASSLKETQYF.

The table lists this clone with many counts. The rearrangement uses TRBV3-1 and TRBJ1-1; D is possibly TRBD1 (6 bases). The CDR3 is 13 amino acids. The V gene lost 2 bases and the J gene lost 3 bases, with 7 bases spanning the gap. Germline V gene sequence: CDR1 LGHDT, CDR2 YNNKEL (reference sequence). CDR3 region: CASSQHRDTEAFF. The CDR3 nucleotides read TGTGCCAGCAGCCAACACAGGGACACTGAAGCTTTCTTT.

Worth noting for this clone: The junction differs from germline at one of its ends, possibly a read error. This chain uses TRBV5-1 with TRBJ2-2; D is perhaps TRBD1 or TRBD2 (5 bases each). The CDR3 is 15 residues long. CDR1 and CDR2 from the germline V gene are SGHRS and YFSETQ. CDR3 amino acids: CASSLGGAPTGDLFF. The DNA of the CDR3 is TGCGCCAGCAGCTTGGGAGGGGCACCCACCGGGGATCTGTTTTTT.

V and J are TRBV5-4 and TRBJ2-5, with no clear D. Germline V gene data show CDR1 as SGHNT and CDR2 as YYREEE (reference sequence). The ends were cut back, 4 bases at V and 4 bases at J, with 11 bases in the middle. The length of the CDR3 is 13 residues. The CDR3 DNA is TGTGCCAGCAGCCCCCCGAGGAGAGAGACCCAGTACTTC. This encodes CASSPPRRETQYF.

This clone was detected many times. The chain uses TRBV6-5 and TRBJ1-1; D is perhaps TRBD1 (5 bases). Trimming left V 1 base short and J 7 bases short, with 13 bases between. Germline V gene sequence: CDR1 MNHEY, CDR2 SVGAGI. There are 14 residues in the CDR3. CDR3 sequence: CASSYFTDTDEAFF. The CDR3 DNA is TGTGCCAGCAGTTACTTTACGGACACCGATGAAGCTTTCTTT.

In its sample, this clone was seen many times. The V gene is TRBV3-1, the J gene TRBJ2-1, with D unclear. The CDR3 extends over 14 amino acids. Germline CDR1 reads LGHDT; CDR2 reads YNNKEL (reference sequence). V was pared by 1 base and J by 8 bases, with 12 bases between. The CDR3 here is CASSQGDFRDEQFF. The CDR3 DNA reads TGTGCCAGCAGCCAAGGCGATTTTAGGGATGAGCAGTTCTTC.

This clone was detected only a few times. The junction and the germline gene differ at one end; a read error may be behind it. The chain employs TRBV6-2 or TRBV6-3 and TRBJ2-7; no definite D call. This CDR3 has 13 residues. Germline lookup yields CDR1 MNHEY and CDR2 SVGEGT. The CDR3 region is CASSSESSYGQYF. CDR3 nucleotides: TGTGCCAGCAGTTCGGAATCGTCCTACGGGCAGTACTTC.

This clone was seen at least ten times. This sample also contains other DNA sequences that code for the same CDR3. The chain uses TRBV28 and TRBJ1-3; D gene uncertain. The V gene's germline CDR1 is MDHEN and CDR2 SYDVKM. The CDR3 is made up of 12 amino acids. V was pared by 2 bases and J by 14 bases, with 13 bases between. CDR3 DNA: TGTGCCAGCAGTTTAGACATCGGAAGGGTATATTTT. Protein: CASSLDIGRVYF. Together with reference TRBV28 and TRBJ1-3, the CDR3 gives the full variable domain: DVKVTQSSRYLVKRTGEKVFLECVQDMDHENMFWYRQDPGLGLRLIYFSYDVKMKEKGDIPEGYSVSREKKERFSLILESASTNQTSMYLCASSLDIGRVYFGEGSWLTVV.

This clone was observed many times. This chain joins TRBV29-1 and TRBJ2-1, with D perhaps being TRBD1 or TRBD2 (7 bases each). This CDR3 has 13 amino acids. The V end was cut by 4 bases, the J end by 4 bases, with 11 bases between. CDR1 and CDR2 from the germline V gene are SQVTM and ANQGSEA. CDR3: CSVGQGGYNEQFF. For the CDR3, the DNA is TGCAGCGTTGGGCAGGGGGGGTACAATGAGCAGTTCTTC.

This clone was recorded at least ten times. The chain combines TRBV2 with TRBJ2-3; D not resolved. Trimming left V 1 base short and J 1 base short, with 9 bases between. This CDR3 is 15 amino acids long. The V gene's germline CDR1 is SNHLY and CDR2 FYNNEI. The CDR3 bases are TGTGCCAGCAGTGAAGTCCCCTCAGGCACAGATACGCAGTATTTT. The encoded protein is CASSEVPSGTDTQYF.

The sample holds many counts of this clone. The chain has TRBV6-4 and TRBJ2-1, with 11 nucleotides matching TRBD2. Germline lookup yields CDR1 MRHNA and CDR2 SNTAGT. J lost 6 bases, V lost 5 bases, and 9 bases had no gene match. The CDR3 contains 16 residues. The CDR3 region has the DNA TGTGCCAGCAGTTTAATAGCGGGAGGGGAGGCCAATGAGCAGTTCTTC. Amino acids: CASSLIAGGEANEQFF.

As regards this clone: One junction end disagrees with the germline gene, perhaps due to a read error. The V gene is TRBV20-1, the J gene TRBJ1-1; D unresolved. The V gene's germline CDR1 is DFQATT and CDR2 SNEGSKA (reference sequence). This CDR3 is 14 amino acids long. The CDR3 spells CSASKGGWNTEDFF. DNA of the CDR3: TGCAGTGCTAGTAAGGGAGGTTGGAACACTGAAGATTTCTTT.

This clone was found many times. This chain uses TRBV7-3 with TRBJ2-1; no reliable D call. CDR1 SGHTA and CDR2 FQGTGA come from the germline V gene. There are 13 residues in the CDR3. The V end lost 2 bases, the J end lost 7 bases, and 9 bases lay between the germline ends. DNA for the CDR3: TGTGCCAGCAGCTTAGGGCCGGGTAATGAGCAGTTCTTC. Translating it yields CASSLGPGNEQFF. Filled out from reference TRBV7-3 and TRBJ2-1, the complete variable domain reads GAGVSQTPSNKVTEKGKYVELRCDPISGHTALYWYRQSLGQGPEFLIYFQGTGAADDSGLPNDRFFAVRPEGSVSTLKIQRTERGDSAVYLCASSLGPGNEQFFGPGTRLTVL.

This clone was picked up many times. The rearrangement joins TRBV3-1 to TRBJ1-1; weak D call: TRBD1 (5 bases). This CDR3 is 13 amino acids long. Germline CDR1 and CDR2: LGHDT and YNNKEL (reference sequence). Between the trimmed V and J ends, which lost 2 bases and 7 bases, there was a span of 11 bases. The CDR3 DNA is TGTGCCAGCAGCCAAAGGGGCGGTGGTGAAGCTTTCTTT. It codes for CASSQRGGGEAFF.

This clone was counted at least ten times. The CDR3 spells CASSYLTSYNEQFF. Here the CDR3 DNA reads TGTGCCAGCAGTTACCTGACTTCCTACAATGAGCAGTTCTTC. The chain links TRBV6-5 to TRBJ2-1; D is ambiguous. V shed 2 bases and J shed 1 base, with 6 bases lying between them. Germline-derived CDR1 and CDR2 are MNHEY and SVGAGI. The CDR3 length is 14 residues.